This T cell receptor beta chain is drawn from a study of cytomegalovirus exposure and HLA in healthy donors. The study, taken as a whole, reports: Per published reports, the classifier diagnosed cytomegalovirus status with high specificity and sensitivity.

Concerning this clone: What it binds is unknown.

Method: immunoSEQ multiplex PCR; TCRdb's copy keeps in-frame clones and lacks some. The sample includes approximately 240,000 clones, about 93% of them seen just once. CDR3 length equals 12 residues. Germline V gene lookup returns CDR1 SGHNT and CDR2 YYREEE (reference sequence). V lost 4 bases and J lost 3, with 8 bases in between. The receptor was isolated from a woman aged 18-30 years in good health and CMV-seronegative. The V gene is TRBV5-4, the J gene TRBJ2-7, with D tentatively TRBD1 (5 bases). Specimen: PBMCs. CDR3 DNA: TGTGCCAGCAGCCAAGACAGCTACGAGCAGTACTTC. Translating it yields CASSQDSYEQYF.